Reported below is one TCR beta chain. The repertoire was sequenced with immunoSEQ multiplex PCR; TCRdb's copy has only in-frame clones and lacks some. The data hold about 190,000 clones, with less than 90% observed a single time. This specimen belongs to a study of blood T cell repertoires in COVID-19. The germline V gene has CDR1 MDHEN and CDR2 SYDVKM. V lost 6 bases, J lost 9 bases, and 15 bases lay in between. The CDR3 spans 14 residues. The sequencing sample was made of peripheral blood. This sequence was found in a man aged 25 to 40 with acute or convalescent COVID-19. This chain connects TRBV28 to TRBJ1-6; D may be TRBD1 (6 bases). The CDR3 coding sequence is TGTGCCAGCAGGAATGGGACAACTGGTTCACCCCTCCACTTT. This encodes CASRNGTTGSPLHF.